Listed below are T cell receptor beta chains from one sample, sequenced in a study of tumor-infiltrating lymphocytes in primary liver carcinoma. TCRdb recomputed calls from the multiplex PCR reads with MiXCR, one row per CDR3 protein. Of 90,000 to 150,000 distinct CDR3 sequences in the sample, roughly 70% were seen once. Source material: tumor-adjacent normal liver tissue. The receptors shown here come from a woman aged 55-70 years with primary liver carcinoma and hepatitis B virus infection. Both conserved end residues are part of each CDR3. A D gene is named only where the DNA matches it firmly. Only part of the rows carry a size: once, few, many, or a class if the clone is expanded.

j_call: TRBJ2-2
d_call: TRBD2
clone_size: -
v_call: TRBV24-1
cdr3_nt: TGTTCCACCAGTGATCCTCGGGGGGCCGGGGAGCTGTTTTTT
cdr3_aa: CSTSDPRGAGELFF

j_call: TRBJ2-3
d_call: TRBD2
clone_size: -
v_call: TRBV29-1
cdr3_nt: TGCAGCGTCCTAGGACTAGCGGGAGGGCCTGGAGATACAAAGTATTTT
cdr3_aa: CSVLGLAGGPGDTKYF

j_call: TRBJ2-1
d_call: -
clone_size: -
v_call: TRBV7-3
cdr3_nt: TGTGCCAGCAGCTCTACCCGGGACTTCAATGAGCAGCTCTTC
cdr3_aa: CASSSTRDFNEQLF

j_call: TRBJ2-1
d_call: -
clone_size: -
v_call: TRBV6-5
cdr3_nt: TGTGCCAGTAGTCCACTGTTAGCTGAAGGTAGGAATGAGCAGTTCTTC
cdr3_aa: CASSPLLAEGRNEQFF

j_call: TRBJ1-2
d_call: -
clone_size: -
v_call: TRBV11-2
cdr3_nt: TGTGCCAGCAGCTACCGGGCCCGGGTGTGTGGATACACCTTC
cdr3_aa: CASSYRARVCGYTF

j_call: TRBJ2-2
d_call: -
clone_size: many
v_call: TRBV5-4
cdr3_nt: TGTGCCAGCACCCTACGCCCGGAGGGGGCCGGGGAGCTGTTTTTT
cdr3_aa: CASTLRPEGAGELFF

j_call: TRBJ2-3
d_call: -
clone_size: -
v_call: TRBV11-2
cdr3_nt: TGTGCCGACAGCTTAGGGGGACTAACGTACACATCAGATACGCAGTATTTT
cdr3_aa: CADSLGGLTYTSDTQYF

j_call: TRBJ2-7
d_call: -
clone_size: many
v_call: TRBV28
cdr3_nt: TGTGCCAGCAGTTTTTCTTGGAAGGGCCACGAGCAGTACTTC
cdr3_aa: CASSFSWKGHEQYF

j_call: TRBJ1-2
d_call: -
clone_size: many
v_call: TRBV4-1
cdr3_nt: TGCGCCAGCAGCCAAGCCCCTCAGGCCGGCTATGGCTACACCTTC
cdr3_aa: CASSQAPQAGYGYTF

j_call: TRBJ2-7
d_call: -
clone_size: -
v_call: TRBV29-1
cdr3_nt: TGCAGCGTTGAGGGGGGGCTAATGGACGAGCAGTACTTC
cdr3_aa: CSVEGGLMDEQYF

j_call: TRBJ2-4
d_call: TRBD1
clone_size: -
v_call: TRBV11-2
cdr3_nt: TGTGCCAGCAGCCTAAGGACAGGATTAGCCAAAAACATTCAGCACTTC
cdr3_aa: CASSLRTGLAKNIQHF

j_call: TRBJ2-1
d_call: TRBD2
clone_size: -
v_call: TRBV12-3/TRBV12-4
cdr3_nt: TGTGCCAGCAGTCGCATGACTAGCGGGAGACCATACAATGAGCGGTTCTTC
cdr3_aa: CASSRMTSGRPYNERFF

j_call: TRBJ2-1
d_call: TRBD2
clone_size: few
v_call: TRBV29-1
cdr3_nt: TGCAGCAAGGGACTCAGAGGGACTAGCGGGTACTACATTGAGCAGTTCTTC
cdr3_aa: CSKGLRGTSGYYIEQFF

j_call: TRBJ2-1
d_call: -
clone_size: many
v_call: TRBV4-2
cdr3_nt: TGTGCCAGCAGCCAAGAGGTGGGCAATGAGCAGTTCTTC
cdr3_aa: CASSQEVGNEQFF

j_call: TRBJ1-5
d_call: TRBD1
clone_size: -
v_call: TRBV7-9
cdr3_nt: TGTGCCAGCAGCTTGGTGGGACAGGCTCATCAGCCCCAGCATTTT
cdr3_aa: CASSLVGQAHQPQHF

j_call: TRBJ2-2
d_call: TRBD1
clone_size: -
v_call: TRBV28
cdr3_nt: TGTGCCAGCACTCTATGGGACAGGGGGCTTCAGGAGCGTACCGGGGTGCTGTTTTTT
cdr3_aa: CASTLWDRGLQERTGVLFF

j_call: TRBJ2-7
d_call: TRBD2
clone_size: -
v_call: TRBV5-1
cdr3_nt: TGCGCCAGCAGCCAAACTAGCGGGAGTTTGTACGAGCAGTACTTC
cdr3_aa: CASSQTSGSLYEQYF

j_call: TRBJ2-2
d_call: -
clone_size: many
v_call: TRBV29-1
cdr3_nt: TGCAGCGTTGTTTCCAGCTTGAACACCGGGGAGCTGTTTTTT
cdr3_aa: CSVVSSLNTGELFF

j_call: TRBJ1-5
d_call: TRBD1
clone_size: many
v_call: TRBV7-8
cdr3_nt: TGTGCCAGCAGCTCGGGACAGAATCAGCCCCAGCATTTT
cdr3_aa: CASSSGQNQPQHF

j_call: TRBJ2-2
d_call: -
clone_size: many
v_call: TRBV5-5
cdr3_nt: TGTGCCAGCAGCTTGTTTGTGCAGGGTACCGGGGAGCTGTTTTTT
cdr3_aa: CASSLFVQGTGELFF

j_call: TRBJ2-3
d_call: -
clone_size: many
v_call: TRBV5-4
cdr3_nt: TGTGCCAGCAGCTTTGGCGAGCGGGCGGCGGATACGCAGTATTTT
cdr3_aa: CASSFGERAADTQYF

j_call: TRBJ2-2
d_call: -
clone_size: -
v_call: TRBV18
cdr3_nt: TGTGCCAGCTCACCTAAGTATGATAACACCGGGGAGCTGTTTTTT
cdr3_aa: CASSPKYDNTGELFF

j_call: TRBJ2-1
d_call: -
clone_size: -
v_call: TRBV11-2
cdr3_nt: TGTGCCAGCAGTCCGGAGTCGAAGTATAGGGAGCGGTTCTTC
cdr3_aa: CASSPESKYRERFF

j_call: TRBJ1-2
d_call: -
clone_size: many
v_call: TRBV12-3/TRBV12-4
cdr3_nt: TGTGCCAGCAGTACCCGAGCCTATGGCTACACCTTC
cdr3_aa: CASSTRAYGYTF

j_call: TRBJ2-7
d_call: -
clone_size: -
v_call: TRBV4-1
cdr3_nt: TGCGCCAGGAGCCAACAGGGAGAATACGAGCAGAACTTC
cdr3_aa: CARSQQGEYEQNF

j_call: TRBJ2-4
d_call: TRBD2
clone_size: -
v_call: TRBV6-2/TRBV6-3
cdr3_nt: TGTGCCAGCAGTTACCTCGCACTAGCGGGAGGATCAGTCTTCAAAAACATTCAGTACTTC
cdr3_aa: CASSYLALAGGSVFKNIQYF

j_call: TRBJ2-7
d_call: -
clone_size: -
v_call: TRBV6-6
cdr3_nt: TGTGTCAGCAGCCAAACCGGGACCTACGAGCAGTACTTC
cdr3_aa: CVSSQTGTYEQYF

j_call: TRBJ2-5
d_call: -
clone_size: -
v_call: TRBV4-1
cdr3_nt: TGCGCCAGCAGCCCCCGACATTTCCAAGGGACCCAGTACTTC
cdr3_aa: CASSPRHFQGTQYF